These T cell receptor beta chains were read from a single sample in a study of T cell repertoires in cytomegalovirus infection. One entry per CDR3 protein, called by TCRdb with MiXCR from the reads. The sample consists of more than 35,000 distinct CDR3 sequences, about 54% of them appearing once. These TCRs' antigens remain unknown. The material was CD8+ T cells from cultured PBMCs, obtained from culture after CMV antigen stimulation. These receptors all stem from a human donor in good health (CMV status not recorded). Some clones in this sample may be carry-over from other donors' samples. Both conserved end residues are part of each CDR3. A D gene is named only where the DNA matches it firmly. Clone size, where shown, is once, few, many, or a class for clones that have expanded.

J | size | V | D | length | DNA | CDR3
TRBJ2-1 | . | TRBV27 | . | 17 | TGTGCCAGCCAACCAACGGGGAAACGGGATCCCTACAATGAGCAGTTCTTC | CASQPTGKRDPYNEQFF
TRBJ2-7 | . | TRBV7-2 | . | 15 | TGTGCCAGCAGCTTACACAGGGTTGGCACCTACGAGCAGTACTTC | CASSLHRVGTYEQYF
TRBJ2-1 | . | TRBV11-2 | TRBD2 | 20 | TGTGCCAGCAGCTTAAAACCCAGCGACACTAGCGGGGGGGCCGCTAGGGAGCAGTTCTTC | CASSLKPSDTSGGAAREQFF
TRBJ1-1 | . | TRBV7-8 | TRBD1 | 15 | TGTGCCAGCAGCCGAGGGGGCAGCATGAACACTGAAGCTTTCTTT | CASSRGGSMNTEAFF
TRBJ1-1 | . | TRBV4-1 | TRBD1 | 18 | TGCGCCAGCAGCCAAGGGAGGGGACAGGGAAATGGCGGGGCTGAAGCTTTCTTT | CASSQGRGQGNGGAEAFF
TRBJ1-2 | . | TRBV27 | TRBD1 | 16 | TGTGCCAGCAGCTTCTTGGACAGGGGAACTAACTATGGCTACACCTTC | CASSFLDRGTNYGYTF
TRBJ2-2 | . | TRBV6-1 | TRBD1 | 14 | TGTGCCAGCATGTTAAAGGGGGCCCCCGGGGAGCTGTTTTTT | CASMLKGAPGELFF
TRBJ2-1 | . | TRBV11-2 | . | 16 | TGTGCCAGCAGCTTAGAAAATGCAGGGGGGAACAATGAGCAGTTCTTC | CASSLENAGGNNEQFF
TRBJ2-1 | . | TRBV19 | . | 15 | TGTGCCAGTAGTATTGGCGCCAGCTCCTACAATGAGCAGTTCTTC | CASSIGASSYNEQFF
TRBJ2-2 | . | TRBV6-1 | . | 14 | TGTGCCAGCAGTGACGGCTGGAACACCGGGGAGCTGTTTTTT | CASSDGWNTGELFF
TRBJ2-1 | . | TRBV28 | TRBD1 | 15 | TGTGCCAGCAGGGGGGACAGGCTAAAGGACTATGAGCAGTTCTTC | CASRGDRLKDYEQFF
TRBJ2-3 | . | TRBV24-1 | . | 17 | TGTGCCACCAGTGACTCCCCACGCCAGGGACGCACAGATACGCAGTATTTT | CATSDSPRQGRTDTQYF
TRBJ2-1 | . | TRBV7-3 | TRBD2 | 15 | TGTGCCAGCAGCGAAGTGGGGACTAGCTACAATGAGCAGTTCTTC | CASSEVGTSYNEQFF
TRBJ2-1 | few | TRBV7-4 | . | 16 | TGTGCCAGCAGCTTCCTGCTCGGCGGAACATACAATGAGCAGTTCTTC | CASSFLLGGTYNEQFF
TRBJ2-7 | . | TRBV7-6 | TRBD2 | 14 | TGTGCCAGCTCCCCCGCTAGCGGCGCCTACGAGCAGTACTTC | CASSPASGAYEQYF
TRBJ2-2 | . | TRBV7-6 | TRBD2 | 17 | TGTGCCAGCAGCTACACTAGCGCCGGAGCTGTGACCGGGGAGCTGTTTTTT | CASSYTSAGAVTGELFF
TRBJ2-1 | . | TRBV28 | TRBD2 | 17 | TGTGCCAGCAGTTTTCAGGCTAGCGGGAGTTTCTACAATGAGCAGTTCTTC | CASSFQASGSFYNEQFF
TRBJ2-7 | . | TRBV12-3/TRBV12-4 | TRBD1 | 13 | TGTGCCACCCAGGGGGCGAATGGTTACGAGCAGTACTTC | CATQGANGYEQYF
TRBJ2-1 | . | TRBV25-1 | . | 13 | TGTGCCAGCAGTGAAGGCTGGGTTAATGAGCAGTTCTTC | CASSEGWVNEQFF
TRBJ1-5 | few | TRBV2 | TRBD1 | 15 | TGTGCCAGCAGGGGGACAGGGAAAGGGACTTTCCCCCAGCATTTT | CASRGTGKGTFPQHF